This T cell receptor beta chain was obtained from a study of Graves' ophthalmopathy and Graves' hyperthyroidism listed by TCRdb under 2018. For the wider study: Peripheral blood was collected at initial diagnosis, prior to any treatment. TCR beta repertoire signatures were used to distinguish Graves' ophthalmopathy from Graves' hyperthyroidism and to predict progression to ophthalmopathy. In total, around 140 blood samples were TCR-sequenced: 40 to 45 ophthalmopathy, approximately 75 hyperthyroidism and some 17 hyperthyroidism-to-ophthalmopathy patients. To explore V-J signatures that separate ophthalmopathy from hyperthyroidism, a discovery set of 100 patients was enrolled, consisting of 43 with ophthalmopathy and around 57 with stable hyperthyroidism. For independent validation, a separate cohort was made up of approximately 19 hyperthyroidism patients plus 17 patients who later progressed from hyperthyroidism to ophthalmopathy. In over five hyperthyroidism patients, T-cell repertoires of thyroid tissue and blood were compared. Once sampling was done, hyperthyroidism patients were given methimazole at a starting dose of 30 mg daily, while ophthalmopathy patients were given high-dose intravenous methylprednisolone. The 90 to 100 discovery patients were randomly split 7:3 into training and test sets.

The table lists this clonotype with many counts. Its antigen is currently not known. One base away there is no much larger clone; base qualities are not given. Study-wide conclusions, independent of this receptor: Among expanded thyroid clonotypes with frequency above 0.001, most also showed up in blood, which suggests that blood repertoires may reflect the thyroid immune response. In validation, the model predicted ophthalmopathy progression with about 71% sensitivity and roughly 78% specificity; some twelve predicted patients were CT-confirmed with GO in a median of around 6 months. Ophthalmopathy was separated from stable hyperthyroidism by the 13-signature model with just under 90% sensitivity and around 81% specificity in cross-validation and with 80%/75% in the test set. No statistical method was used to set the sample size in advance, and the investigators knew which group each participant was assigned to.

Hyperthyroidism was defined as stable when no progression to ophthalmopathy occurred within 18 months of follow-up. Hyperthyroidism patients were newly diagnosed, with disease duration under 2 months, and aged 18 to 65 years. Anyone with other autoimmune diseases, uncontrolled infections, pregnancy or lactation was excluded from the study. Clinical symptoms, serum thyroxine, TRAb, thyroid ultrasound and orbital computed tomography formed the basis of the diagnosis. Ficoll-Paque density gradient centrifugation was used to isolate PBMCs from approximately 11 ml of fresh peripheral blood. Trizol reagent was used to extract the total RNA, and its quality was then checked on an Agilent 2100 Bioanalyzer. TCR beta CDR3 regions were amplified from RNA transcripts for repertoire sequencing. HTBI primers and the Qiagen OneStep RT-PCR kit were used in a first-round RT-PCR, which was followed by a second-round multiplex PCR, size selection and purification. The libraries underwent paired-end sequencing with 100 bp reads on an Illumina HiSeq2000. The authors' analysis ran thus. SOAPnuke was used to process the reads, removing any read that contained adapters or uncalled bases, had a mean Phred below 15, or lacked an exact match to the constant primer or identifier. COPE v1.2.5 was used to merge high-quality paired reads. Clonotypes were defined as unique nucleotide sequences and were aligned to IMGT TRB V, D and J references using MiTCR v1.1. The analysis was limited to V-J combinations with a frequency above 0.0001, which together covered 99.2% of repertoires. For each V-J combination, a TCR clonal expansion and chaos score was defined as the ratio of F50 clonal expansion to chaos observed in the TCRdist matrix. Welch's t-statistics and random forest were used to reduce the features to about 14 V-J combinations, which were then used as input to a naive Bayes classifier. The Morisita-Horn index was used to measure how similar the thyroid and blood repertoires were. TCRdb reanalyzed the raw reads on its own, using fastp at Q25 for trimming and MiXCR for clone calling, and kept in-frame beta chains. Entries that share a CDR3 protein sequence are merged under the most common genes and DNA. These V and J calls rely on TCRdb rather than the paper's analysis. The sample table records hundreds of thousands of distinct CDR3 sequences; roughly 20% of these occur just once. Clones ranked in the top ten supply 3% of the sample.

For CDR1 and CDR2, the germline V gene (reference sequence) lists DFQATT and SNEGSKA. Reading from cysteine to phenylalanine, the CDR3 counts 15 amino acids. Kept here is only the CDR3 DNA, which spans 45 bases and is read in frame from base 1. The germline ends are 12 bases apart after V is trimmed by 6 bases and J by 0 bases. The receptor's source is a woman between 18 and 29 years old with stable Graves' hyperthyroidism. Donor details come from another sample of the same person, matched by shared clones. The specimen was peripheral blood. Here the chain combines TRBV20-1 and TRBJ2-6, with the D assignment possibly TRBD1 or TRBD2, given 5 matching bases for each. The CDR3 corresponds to CSATGRRSGANVLTF. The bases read TGCAGTGCGACGGGACGCCGCTCTGGGGCCAACGTCCTGACTTTC.